The 12 T cell receptor beta chains below were found in one sample sequenced in a study of blood T cell repertoires in COVID-19. The repertoire was sequenced with immunoSEQ multiplex PCR; TCRdb's copy has only in-frame clones and lacks some. The table lists roughly 120,000 clones, about 85% of them singletons. Sequenced sample: peripheral blood. These receptors originate from a human donor in a cohort sampled during active COVID-19.

This clone was observed a single time. The chain has TRBV3-1 (or the pseudogene TRBV3-2) and TRBJ1-1; 9 bases map to TRBD1. The CDR3 has 16 residues. With 1 base clipped from V and 3 bases from J, the junction kept 6 bases outside the gene matches. Germline V gene sequence: CDR1 LGHDT, CDR2 YNNKEL (reference sequence). CDR3 residues: CASSQVPNRGHTEAFF. CDR3 in DNA: TGTGCCAGCAGCCAAGTCCCCAACAGGGGGCACACTGAAGCTTTCTTT.

The genes are TRBV5-4 and TRBJ1-1, with D possibly TRBD1 on 5 matching bases. The germline V gene has CDR1 SGHNT and CDR2 YYREEE (reference sequence). Trimming shortened V by 4 bases and J by 5 bases, and 18 bases separated the two germline ends. The CDR3 is made up of 15 amino acids. The CDR3, as DNA: TGTGCCAGCAGCGTAGACCGGGGTCGGGGGACTGAAGCTTTCTTT. Protein product: CASSVDRGRGTEAFF.

This clone appeared a single time. This chain connects TRBV7-9 to TRBJ1-6; no clear D gene. The CDR3 loop spans 11 amino acids. Trimming took off 5 bases at V and 15 bases at J, with 11 bases between the two ends. CDR1 and CDR2 from the germline V gene are SEHNR and FQNEAQ (reference sequence). The CDR3 reads CASSPLGFLHF. The CDR3 bases are TGTGCCAGCAGCCCCCTCGGTTTCCTCCACTTT.

The chain is built from TRBV19 and TRBJ2-4; possible D gene TRBD1, 6 bases. Germline loops: CDR1 LNHDA, CDR2 SQIVND (reference sequence). This CDR3 region has 15 residues. V shed 0 bases and J shed 10 bases, with 16 bases lying between them. DNA for the CDR3: TGTGCCAGTAGTATAGAACAGGGTCCCCCGGGAATTCAGTACTTC. It yields the protein CASSIEQGPPGIQYF.

The chain employs TRBV4-3 and TRBJ2-1; D perhaps matches TRBD2 (6 bases). The CDR3 runs 17 residues. V lost 0 bases and J lost 3, with 15 bases in between. Germline values: CDR1 LGHNA, CDR2 YSLEER. The CDR3 loop is CASSQDPRAGNYNEQFF. In DNA form, the CDR3 reads TGCGCCAGCAGCCAAGACCCCAGGGCGGGAAACTACAATGAGCAGTTCTTC.

This clone has only one observation. V is TRBV5-5 and J is TRBJ2-2; tentative D call: TRBD1 (6 bases). The CDR3 has 15 residues. Germline V gene sequence: CDR1 SGHKS, CDR2 YYEKEE (reference sequence). Trimming took 3 bases from V and 4 from J, leaving 13 bases between them. The DNA of the CDR3 is TGTGCCAGCAGCTGGGAAACAGGGCGCACCGGGGAGCTGTTTTTT. Protein: CASSWETGRTGELFF.

J is TRBJ1-3 and V is TRBV6-5, with D hard to call. The CDR3 sequence is 15 residues long. V shed 5 bases and J shed 0 bases, with 11 bases lying between them. The germline CDR1 and CDR2 sequences are MNHEY and SVGAGI. CDR3 nucleotide sequence: TGTGCCAGCAGTAACCCAGCGAACTCTGGAAACACCATATATTTT. It translates to CASSNPANSGNTIYF.

The J gene is TRBJ1-2, the V gene TRBV5-6; D perhaps matches TRBD1 (5 bases). Per the germline V gene, CDR1 is SGHDT and CDR2 is YYEEEE. CDR3 size: 13 residues. The V end was cut by 4 bases, the J end by 6 bases, with 13 bases between. CDR3 bases: TGTGCCAGCAGCGCTTGGGGGGGACATGGCTACACCTTC. Protein: CASSAWGGHGYTF.

This chain joins TRBV15 and TRBJ2-3; D is ambiguous. Germline V gene sequence: CDR1 LNHNV, CDR2 YYDKDF (reference sequence). This CDR3 region has 14 residues. V shed 3 bases and J shed 4 bases, with 11 bases lying between them. The CDR3 here is CATSRWPGSDTQYF. DNA of the CDR3: TGTGCCACCAGCAGGTGGCCGGGTTCAGATACGCAGTATTTT.

V gene TRBV2 combines with J gene TRBJ2-3; D not resolved. Germline-derived CDR1 and CDR2 are SNHLY and FYNNEI. The CDR3 length is 14 residues. V was shortened by 11 bases and J by 0 bases, with 15 bases between the two germline ends. The DNA of the CDR3 is TGTGCCGCTGGTACCCCCAGTAGCACAGATACGCAGTATTTT. Amino acids: CAAGTPSSTDTQYF. Looking up the rest from reference TRBV2 and TRBJ2-3 gives the full variable domain: EPEVTQTPSHQVTQMGQEVILRCVPISNHLYFYWYRQILGQKVEFLVSFYNNEISEKSEIFDDQFSVERPDGSNFTLKIRSTKLEDSAMYFCAAGTPSSTDTQYFGPGTRLTVL.

The V and J genes are TRBV9 and TRBJ1-6; 8 positions match TRBD1. The CDR3 runs 18 residues. The J segment lost 1 base and the V segment lost 4 bases, leaving 10 bases of the junction unmatched. Germline V gene sequence: CDR1 SGDLS, CDR2 YYNGEE. The CDR3 loop reads CASSTRDRHDSYNSPLHF. Written as DNA, the CDR3 is TGTGCCAGCAGCACCCGGGACAGGCATGATTCCTATAATTCACCCCTCCACTTT.

The chain's CDR3 is CASSLATSDETQYF. CDR3 bases: TGCGCCAGCAGCTTGGCTACTAGCGATGAGACCCAGTACTTC. The chain couples TRBV5-1 to TRBJ2-5; TRBD2 matches 7 bases. With V trimmed by 0 bases and J by 5 bases, 4 bases remained unmatched. Germline CDR1 and CDR2: SGHRS and YFSETQ. CDR3 length equals 14 residues.